This T cell receptor (beta chain) is from a study of molecular identifiers for immune sequencing clone quantification. Findings and caveats of the study: Naive cells had under 1% of molecules in clones above 20 RNA copies, effectors over 99%. The sizes of highly expanded clones could be underestimated when identical TCR molecules share a barcode.

This clonotype has a count of ten or more. Its antigen is not identified. CDR1 is SGHNT and CDR2 is YYREEE in the germline V gene (reference sequence). Trimming cost V 2 bases and J 3 bases; bases outside gene matches: 9. This CDR3 region has 16 residues. Naive CD8 sequencing libraries were generated from roughly 20,000 to 1,000,000 sorted cells, with 10%, 30% or 50% RNA as input. Isolation of naive CD8 T cells was achieved by sorting on a CD8+CD4-CCR7+CD45RA+ phenotype. One entry per CDR3 protein results from TCRdb running MiXCR on the PCR reads. The sample has about 330,000 distinct CDR3 sequences, about 22% seen once; the top ten hold 0.74%.

The genes are TRBV5-4 and TRBJ1-2; 8 bases align to TRBD1. Sequencing was performed on naive CD8+ T cells from blood, with Jurkat cell RNA spiked in. Regarding subset: FACS-sorted CD8+CD4-CCR7+CD45RA+ naive T cells. This TCR was recovered from a human donor in good health. Some libraries in this study had Jurkat cell RNA spiked in. CDR3 amino acids: CASSFSGGRGDYGYTF. The CDR3 DNA is TGTGCCAGCAGCTTTTCAGGGGGCCGCGGGGACTATGGCTACACCTTC.